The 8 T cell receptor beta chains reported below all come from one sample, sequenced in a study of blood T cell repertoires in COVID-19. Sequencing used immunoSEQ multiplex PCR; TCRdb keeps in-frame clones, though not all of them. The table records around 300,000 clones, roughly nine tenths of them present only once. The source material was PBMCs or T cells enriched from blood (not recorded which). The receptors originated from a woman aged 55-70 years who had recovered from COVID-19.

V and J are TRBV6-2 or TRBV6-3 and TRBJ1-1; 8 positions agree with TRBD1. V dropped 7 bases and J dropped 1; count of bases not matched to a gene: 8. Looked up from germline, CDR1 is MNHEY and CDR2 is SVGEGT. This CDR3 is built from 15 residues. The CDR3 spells CASNPGGSGNTEAFF. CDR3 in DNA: TGTGCCAGCAACCCAGGGGGCTCAGGGAACACTGAAGCTTTCTTT.

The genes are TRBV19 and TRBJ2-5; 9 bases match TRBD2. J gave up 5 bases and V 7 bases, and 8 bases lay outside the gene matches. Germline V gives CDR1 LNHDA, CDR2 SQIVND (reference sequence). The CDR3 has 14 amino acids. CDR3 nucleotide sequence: TGTGCCAGTACCCCGGGACTAGCCGCGGAGACCCAGTACTTC. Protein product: CASTPGLAAETQYF.

The CDR3 is CSVDVGMQETQYF. The CDR3 nucleotides are TGCAGCGTTGATGTGGGCATGCAGGAGACCCAGTACTTC. V is TRBV29-1 and J is TRBJ2-5; D is undetermined. Looked up from germline, CDR1 is SQVTM and CDR2 is ANQGSEA. This CDR3 is built from 13 residues. Trimming cost V 3 bases and J 5 bases, with 13 bases left between them. Based on the CDR3 plus reference TRBV29-1 and TRBJ2-5, the full variable domain is SAVISQKPSRDICQRGTSLTIQCQVDSQVTMMFWYRQQPGQSLTLIATANQGSEATYESGFVIDKFPISRPNLTFSTLTVSNMSPEDSSIYLCSVDVGMQETQYFGPGTRLLVL.

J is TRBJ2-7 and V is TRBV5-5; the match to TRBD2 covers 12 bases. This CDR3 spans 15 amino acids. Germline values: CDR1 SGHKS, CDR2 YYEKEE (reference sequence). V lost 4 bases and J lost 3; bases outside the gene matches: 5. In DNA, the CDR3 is TGTGCCAGCAGCCTTACGACTAGCGGGAGCTACGAGCAGTACTTC. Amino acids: CASSLTTSGSYEQYF.

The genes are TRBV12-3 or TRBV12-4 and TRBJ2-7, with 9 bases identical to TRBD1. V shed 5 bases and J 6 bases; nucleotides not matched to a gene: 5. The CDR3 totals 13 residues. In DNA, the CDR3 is TGTGCCAGCAGTCGGACAGGGGTGGGCGAGCAGTACTTC. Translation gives CASSRTGVGEQYF.

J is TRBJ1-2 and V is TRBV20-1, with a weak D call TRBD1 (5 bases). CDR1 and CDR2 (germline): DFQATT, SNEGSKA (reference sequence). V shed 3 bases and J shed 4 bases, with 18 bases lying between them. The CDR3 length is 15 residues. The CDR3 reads CSASSQGGVGYGYTF. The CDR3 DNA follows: TGCAGTGCTAGTTCCCAGGGCGGAGTAGGCTATGGCTACACCTTC.

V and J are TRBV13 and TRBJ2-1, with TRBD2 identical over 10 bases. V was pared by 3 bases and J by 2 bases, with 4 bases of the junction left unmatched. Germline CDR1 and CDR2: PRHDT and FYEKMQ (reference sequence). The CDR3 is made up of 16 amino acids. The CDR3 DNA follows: TGTGCCAGCAGCTTGGCCGGGACTAGCGCCTACAATGAGCAGTTCTTC. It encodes CASSLAGTSAYNEQFF. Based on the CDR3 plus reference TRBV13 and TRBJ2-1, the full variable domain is AAGVIQSPRHLIKEKRETATLKCYPIPRHDTVYWYQQGPGQDPQFLISFYEKMQSDKGSIPDRFSAQQFSDYHSELNMSSLELGDSALYFCASSLAGTSAYNEQFFGPGTRLTVL.

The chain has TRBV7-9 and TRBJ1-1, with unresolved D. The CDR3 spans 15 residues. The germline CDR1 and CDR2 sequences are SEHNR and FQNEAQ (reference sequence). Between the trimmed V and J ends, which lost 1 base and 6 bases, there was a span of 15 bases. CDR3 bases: TGTGCCAGCAGCTTAGTTGACGGTCGTGGGCCTGAAGCTTTCTTT. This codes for CASSLVDGRGPEAFF.